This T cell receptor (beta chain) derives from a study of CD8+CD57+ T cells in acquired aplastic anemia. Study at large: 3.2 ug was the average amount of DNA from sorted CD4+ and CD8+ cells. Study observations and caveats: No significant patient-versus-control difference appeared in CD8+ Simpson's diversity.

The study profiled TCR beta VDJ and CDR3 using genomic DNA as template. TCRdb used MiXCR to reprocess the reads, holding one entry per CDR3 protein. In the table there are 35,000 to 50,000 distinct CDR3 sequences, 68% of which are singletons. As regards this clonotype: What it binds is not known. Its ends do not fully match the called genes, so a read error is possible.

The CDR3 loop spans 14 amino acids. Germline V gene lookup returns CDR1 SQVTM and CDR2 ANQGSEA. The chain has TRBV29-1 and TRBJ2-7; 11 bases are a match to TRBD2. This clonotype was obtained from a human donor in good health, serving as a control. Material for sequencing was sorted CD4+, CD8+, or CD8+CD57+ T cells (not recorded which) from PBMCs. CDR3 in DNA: TGCAGCGTGGAAGGGACTAGCGGCGGCTACGAGCAGTACTTC. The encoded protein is CSVEGTSGGYEQYF.